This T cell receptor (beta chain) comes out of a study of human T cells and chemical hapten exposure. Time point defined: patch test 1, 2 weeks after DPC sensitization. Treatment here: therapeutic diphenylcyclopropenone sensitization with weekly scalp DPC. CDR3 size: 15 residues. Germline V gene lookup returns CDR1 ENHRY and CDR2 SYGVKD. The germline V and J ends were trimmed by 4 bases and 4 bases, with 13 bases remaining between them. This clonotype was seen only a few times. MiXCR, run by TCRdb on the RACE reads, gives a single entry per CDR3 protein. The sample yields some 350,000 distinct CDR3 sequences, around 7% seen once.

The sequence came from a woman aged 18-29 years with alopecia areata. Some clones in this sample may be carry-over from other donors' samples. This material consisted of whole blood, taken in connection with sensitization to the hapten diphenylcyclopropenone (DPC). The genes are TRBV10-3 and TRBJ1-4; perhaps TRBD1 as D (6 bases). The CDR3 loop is CAISAVAGVNEKLFF. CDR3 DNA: TGTGCCATCAGTGCCGTGGCAGGGGTTAATGAAAAACTGTTTTTT.